What follows are 5 T cell receptor beta chains derived from one specimen sequenced in a study of T cell changes during pregnancy in multiple sclerosis. Clones were sequenced by immunoSEQ multiplex PCR, and TCRdb holds only the in-frame ones, with some missing. The sample lists about 50,000 clones, around 94% occurring once. Specimen: CD8+ T cells from peripheral blood mononuclear cells, collected before pregnancy. The receptors were gathered from a female donor with multiple sclerosis, enrolled in a pregnancy study.

V and J are TRBV10-1 and TRBJ2-1; 9 bases fit TRBD2. The V segment lost 3 bases and the J segment 4 bases; nucleotides outside the gene matches: 4. The CDR3 length is 15 residues. Germline CDR1 reads WNHNN; CDR2 reads SYGVQD (reference sequence). DNA for the CDR3: TGCGCCAGCAGTGAAGGGACTAGCACTTACAATGAGCAGTTCTTC. It yields the protein CASSEGTSTYNEQFF.

The rearrangement joins TRBV7-8 to TRBJ2-1; 11 bases match TRBD1. This CDR3 has 15 amino acids. Trimming at V came to 4 bases and at J to 10 bases, leaving 9 bases not matched to a gene. Germline V gene lookup returns CDR1 SGHVS and CDR2 FQNEAQ. CDR3: CASSSPGQGAKEQFF. In DNA, the CDR3 is TGTGCCAGCAGCTCACCTGGACAGGGGGCAAAGGAGCAGTTCTTC.

The rearrangement uses TRBV12-2 and TRBJ2-7; TRBD2, as called in the table, went unchecked against the DNA. TRBV12-2 is labeled a pseudogene. The CDR3 covers 16 residues. CDR3 DNA: TGTGCAAGTCGCTTACCCTCGACTGTGCATGGAGACGAGCAGTACTTC. Encoded protein: CASRLPSTVHGDEQYF.

The rearrangement links TRBV4-1 to TRBJ2-3, with no clear D. V lost 0 bases and J 3 bases, leaving 19 bases between the germline ends. Looked up from germline, CDR1 is MGHRA and CDR2 is YSYEKL. The CDR3 has 18 amino acids. The CDR3 coding sequence is TGCGCCAGCAGCCAAGACTCGGTGGAGTTTACGGCGACAGATACGCAGTATTTT. Protein: CASSQDSVEFTATDTQYF.

In this sample, this clone is medium-sized. The chain combines TRBV6-1 with TRBJ1-1, with D possibly TRBD1 on 6 matching bases. Trimming removed 8 bases at V and 4 bases at J, with 17 bases between. The CDR3 loop spans 14 amino acids. Germline CDR1 and CDR2: MNHNS and SASEGT. The CDR3, as DNA: TGTGCCAGCGACAGACAGGCAGATTCCACTGAAGCTTTCTTT. It specifies CASDRQADSTEAFF.